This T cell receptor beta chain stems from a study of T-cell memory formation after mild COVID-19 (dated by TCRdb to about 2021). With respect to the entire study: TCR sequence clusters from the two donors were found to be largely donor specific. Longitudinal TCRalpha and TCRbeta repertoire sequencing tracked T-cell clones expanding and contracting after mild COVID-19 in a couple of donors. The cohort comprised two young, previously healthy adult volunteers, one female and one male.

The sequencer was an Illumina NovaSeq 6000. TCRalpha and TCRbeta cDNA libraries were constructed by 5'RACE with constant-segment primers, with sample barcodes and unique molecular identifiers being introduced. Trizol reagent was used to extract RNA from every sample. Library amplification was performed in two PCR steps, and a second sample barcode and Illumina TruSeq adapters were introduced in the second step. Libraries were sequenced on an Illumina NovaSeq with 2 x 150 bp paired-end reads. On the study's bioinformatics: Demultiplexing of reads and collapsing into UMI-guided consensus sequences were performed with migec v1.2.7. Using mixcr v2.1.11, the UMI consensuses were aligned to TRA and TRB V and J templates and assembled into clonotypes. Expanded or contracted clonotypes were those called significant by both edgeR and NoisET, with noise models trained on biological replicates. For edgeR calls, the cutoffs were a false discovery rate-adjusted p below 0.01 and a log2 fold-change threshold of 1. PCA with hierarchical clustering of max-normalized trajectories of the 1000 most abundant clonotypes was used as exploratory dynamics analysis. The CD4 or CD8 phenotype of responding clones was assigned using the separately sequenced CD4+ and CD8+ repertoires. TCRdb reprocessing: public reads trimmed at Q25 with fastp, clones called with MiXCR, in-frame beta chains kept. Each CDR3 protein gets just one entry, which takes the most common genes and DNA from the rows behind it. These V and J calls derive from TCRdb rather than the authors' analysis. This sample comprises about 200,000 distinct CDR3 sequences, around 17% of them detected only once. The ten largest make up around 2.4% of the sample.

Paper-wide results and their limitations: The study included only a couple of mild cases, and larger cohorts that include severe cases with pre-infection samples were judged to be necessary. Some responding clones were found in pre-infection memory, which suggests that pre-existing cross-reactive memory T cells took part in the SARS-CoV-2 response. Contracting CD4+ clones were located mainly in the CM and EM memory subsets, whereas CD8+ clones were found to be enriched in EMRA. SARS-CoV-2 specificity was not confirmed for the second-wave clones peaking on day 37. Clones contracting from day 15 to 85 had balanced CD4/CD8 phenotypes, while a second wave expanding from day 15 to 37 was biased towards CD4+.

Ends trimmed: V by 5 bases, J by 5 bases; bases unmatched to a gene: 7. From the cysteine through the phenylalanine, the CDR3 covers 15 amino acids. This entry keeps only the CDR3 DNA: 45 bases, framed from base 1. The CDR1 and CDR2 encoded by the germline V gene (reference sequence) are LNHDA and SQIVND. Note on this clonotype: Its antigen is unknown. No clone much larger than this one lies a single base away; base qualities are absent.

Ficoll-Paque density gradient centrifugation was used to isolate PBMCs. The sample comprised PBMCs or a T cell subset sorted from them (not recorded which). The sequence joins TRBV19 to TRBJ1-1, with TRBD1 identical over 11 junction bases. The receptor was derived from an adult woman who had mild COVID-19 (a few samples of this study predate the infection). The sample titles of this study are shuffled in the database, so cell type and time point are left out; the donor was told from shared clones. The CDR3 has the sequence CASSSHGTGGTEAFF. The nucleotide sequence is TGTGCCAGTAGTTCACACGGGACAGGGGGGACTGAAGCTTTCTTT.